Below are 2 T cell receptor beta chains sequenced from a single sample in a study of blood T cells in healthy people across ages. With a J-beta primer mix and a sample-barcoded 5' primer, a second PCR ran about 7 to 11 cycles. TCRdb redid the calling of the 5' RACE reads with MiXCR, one entry per CDR3 protein. The sample includes about 380,000 distinct CDR3 sequences, over 45% of them seen just once. Sequenced input: blood. The receptors originated from a man aged 55 to 70 in good health.

This clonotype was found a few times. A junction boundary mismatches the germline segment, possibly from a read error. The chain joins TRBV7-8 to TRBJ2-5; D is unclear. CDR3 size: 12 residues. CDR1 is SGHVS, CDR2 FQNEAQ, per germline. CDR3 nucleotide sequence: TGTGCCAGCAGTTTAGTCCCAGAGACCCGGTACTTC. Translation gives CASSLVPETRYF.

This chain uses TRBV10-1 with TRBJ2-2; no reliable D call. CDR3 length: 12 residues. The ends were cut back, 8 bases at V and 4 bases at J, with 8 bases in the middle. Germline V CDR1 and CDR2: WNHNN, SYGVQD (reference sequence). CDR3 residues: CASSLTTGELFF. CDR3 in DNA: TGCGCCAGCTCCCTCACCACCGGGGAGCTGTTTTTT.